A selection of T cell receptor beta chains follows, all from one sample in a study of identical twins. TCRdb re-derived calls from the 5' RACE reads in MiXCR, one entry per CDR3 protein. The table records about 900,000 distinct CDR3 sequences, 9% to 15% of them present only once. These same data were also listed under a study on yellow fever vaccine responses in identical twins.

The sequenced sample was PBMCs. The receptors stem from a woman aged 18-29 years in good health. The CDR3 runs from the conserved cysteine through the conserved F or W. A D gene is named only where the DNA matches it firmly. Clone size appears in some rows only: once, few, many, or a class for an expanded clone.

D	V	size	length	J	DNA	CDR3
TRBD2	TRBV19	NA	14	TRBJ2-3	TGTGCCAGTAGTGTGACTAGCAGCACAGATACGCAGTATTTT	CASSVTSSTDTQYF
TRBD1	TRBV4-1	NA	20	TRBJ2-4	TGCGCCAGCAGCCAAGCAATGGGACAGTCGAGCCCTCTTGCCAAAAACATTCAGTACTTC	CASSQAMGQSSPLAKNIQYF
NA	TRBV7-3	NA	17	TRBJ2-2	TGTGCCATCGACGAACAACCGGGATCGGGGATCACCGGGGAGCTGTTTTTT	CAIDEQPGSGITGELFF
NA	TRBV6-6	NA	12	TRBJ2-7	TGTGCCAGCAGCGGACCTAACTACGAGCAGTACTTC	CASSGPNYEQYF
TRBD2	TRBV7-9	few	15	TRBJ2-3	TGTGCCAGCAGCCAAGCTAGCGGTACCACAGATACGCAGTATTTT	CASSQASGTTDTQYF
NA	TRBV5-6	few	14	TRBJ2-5	TGTGCCAGCAGCACCATTAGGAGCCAAGAGACCCAGTACTTC	CASSTIRSQETQYF
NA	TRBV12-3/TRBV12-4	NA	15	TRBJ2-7	TGTGCCAGCAGTTTTGGACTAGTAGGGGGCTACGAGCAGTACTTC	CASSFGLVGGYEQYF
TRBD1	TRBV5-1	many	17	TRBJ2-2	TGCGCCAGCAGCGCCGGGACAGGGGGCGCGAGGACCGGGGAGCTGTTTTTT	CASSAGTGGARTGELFF
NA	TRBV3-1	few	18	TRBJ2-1	TGTGCCAGCAGCCAAGTCCGACTGGCCGGTAGCTCCTACAATGAGCAGTTCTTC	CASSQVRLAGSSYNEQFF
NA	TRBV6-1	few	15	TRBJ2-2	TGTGCCAGCAGTACCCTTCAAGCGAACACCGGGGAGCTGTTTTTT	CASSTLQANTGELFF
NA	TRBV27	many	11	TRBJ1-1	TGTGCCAGCAGTTCCAATCAGGGGACTTTCTTT	CASSSNQGTFF
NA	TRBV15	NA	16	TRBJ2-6	TGTGCCACCAGCAGAGATACGGGGTCGTGGGCCAACGTCCTGACTTTC	CATSRDTGSWANVLTF
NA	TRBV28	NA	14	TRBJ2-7	TGTGCCAGCGACTCGGCCCAGGGACCCCACGAGCAGTACTTC	CASDSAQGPHEQYF
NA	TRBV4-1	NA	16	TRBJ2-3	TGCGCCAGCAGCCAAGATCAACAGCGGTACACAGATACGCAGTATTTT	CASSQDQQRYTDTQYF
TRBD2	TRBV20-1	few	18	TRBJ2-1	TGCAGTGCTAGAGATCGGGCTAGCGGGGGTTACTCCTACAATGAGCAGTTCTTC	CSARDRASGGYSYNEQFF
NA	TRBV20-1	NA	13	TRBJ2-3	TGCAGTGCTAGGGGGGGTAGGGTGGATACGCAGTATTTT	CSARGGRVDTQYF
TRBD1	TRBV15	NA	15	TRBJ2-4	TGTGCCACCAGCAGAGTCACGGGACAGGTTAAGGTTCAGTACTTC	CATSRVTGQVKVQYF
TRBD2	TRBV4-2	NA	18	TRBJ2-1	TGTGCCATGGGCCTGGGGACTAGCGGGGGCTACCACGGTTTGGAGCAGTTCTTC	CAMGLGTSGGYHGLEQFF
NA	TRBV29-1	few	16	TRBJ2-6	TGCAGCGTTGAAGATTGGGGGATCCCTGGGGCCAACGTCCTGACTTTC	CSVEDWGIPGANVLTF
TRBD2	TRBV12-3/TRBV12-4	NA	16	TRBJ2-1	TGTGCCAGCAGTTTAAGCCCAAGCGGGAACTACAATGAGCAGTTCTTC	CASSLSPSGNYNEQFF
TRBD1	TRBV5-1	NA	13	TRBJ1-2	TGCGCCAGCAGCCGGGGACAGGAACATGGCTACACCTTC	CASSRGQEHGYTF
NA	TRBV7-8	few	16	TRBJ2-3	TGTGCCAGCAGCTTAGCCTTGTCCCCACCCACAGATACGCAGTATTTT	CASSLALSPPTDTQYF
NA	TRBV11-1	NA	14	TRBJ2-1	TGTGCCAGCAGCTTAGAAACGGTCGGAGGTGAGCAGTTCTTC	CASSLETVGGEQFF
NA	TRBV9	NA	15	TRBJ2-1	TGTGCCAGCAGCGTCCGGGACCCCCGTCTCGGTGAGCAGTTCTTC	CASSVRDPRLGEQFF
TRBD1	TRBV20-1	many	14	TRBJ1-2	TGCAGTGCTGCCCATCCACAGGGGGACTATGGCTACACCTTC	CSAAHPQGDYGYTF
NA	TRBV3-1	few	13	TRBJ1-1	TGTGCCAGCAGCCAATCCGCGGAAAATGAAGCTTTCTTT	CASSQSAENEAFF
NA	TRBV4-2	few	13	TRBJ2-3	TGTGCCAGCAACCTTGGTGGTCCAGATACGCAGTATTTT	CASNLGGPDTQYF
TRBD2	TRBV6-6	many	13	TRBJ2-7	TGTGCCAGCAGCCATAAAGCGGGAGACGAGCAGTACTTC	CASSHKAGDEQYF